The 18 T cell receptor beta chains listed next were all sequenced from one sample in a study of blood T cell repertoires in COVID-19. The table came from immunoSEQ multiplex PCR; TCRdb's copy has only in-frame clones and leaves some out. The sample holds roughly 200,000 clones; approximately 86% are singletons and the top ten take over 1%. Specimen: peripheral blood. These receptors were obtained from a woman aged 25 to 39 with COVID-19, enrolled during active disease.

The rearrangement uses TRBV6-5 and TRBJ1-2, with 10 bases that match TRBD1. The CDR3 runs to 13 residues. Per the germline V gene, CDR1 is MNHEY and CDR2 is SVGAGI. The trim removed 8 bases at V and 6 bases at J, leaving 6 bases unmatched. CDR3 protein: CASSGQGIDGYTF. The CDR3 DNA reads as TGTGCCAGCTCGGGACAGGGGATCGATGGCTACACCTTC.

The chain is built from TRBV5-1 and TRBJ2-7; TRBD1 matches at 7 bases. V was pared by 1 base and J by 3 bases, with 10 bases of the junction left unmatched. The CDR3 runs 16 residues. The germline CDR1 and CDR2 sequences are SGHRS and YFSETQ. The CDR3 reads CASSLQSGQKRYEQYF. The CDR3 coding sequence is TGCGCCAGCAGCTTGCAGTCGGGACAGAAACGCTACGAGCAGTACTTC.

The chain has TRBV9 and TRBJ2-1; TRBD2 agrees at 10 bases. The V segment lost 0 bases and the J segment 8 bases; nucleotides outside the gene matches: 8. The CDR3 contains 16 residues. Looked up from germline, CDR1 is SGDLS and CDR2 is YYNGEE. CDR3 region: CASSVELAGVGDEQFF. In DNA, the CDR3 is TGTGCCAGCAGCGTAGAGCTAGCGGGAGTTGGAGATGAGCAGTTCTTC.

The rearrangement joins TRBV7-9 to TRBJ2-7, with 8 bases identical to TRBD1. Germline lookup yields CDR1 SEHNR and CDR2 FQNEAQ (reference sequence). The CDR3 consists of 16 residues. V was pared by 1 base and J by 2 bases, with 7 bases of the junction left unmatched. CDR3 sequence (DNA): TGTGCCAGCAGCTTAGGAGCTCGGACAGGGCCCTACGAGCAGTACTTC. Its protein is CASSLGARTGPYEQYF.

V is TRBV7-6 and J is TRBJ2-7; 8 bases fit TRBD1. The CDR3 length is 16 residues. In germline, CDR1 is SGHVS, CDR2 FNYEAQ. J was trimmed by 3 bases and V by 0 bases; bases with no gene match: 7. The CDR3 DNA sequence: TGTGCCAGCAGCTTAGCGATCCCCGGACAGGGCTACGAGCAGTACTTC. It translates to CASSLAIPGQGYEQYF.

CDR3 nucleotide sequence: TGTGCCAGCAGCCTCGCCGGTGTTCCCGAGCAGTACTTC. Amino acid sequence: CASSLAGVPEQYF. The chain is built from TRBV6-6 and TRBJ2-7; no clear D. The V gene lost 6 bases and the J gene lost 6 bases, with 15 bases spanning the gap. Germline V gene data show CDR1 as MNHNY and CDR2 as SVGAGI (reference sequence). This CDR3 is built from 13 residues.

The rearrangement uses TRBV20-1 and TRBJ1-2, with 7 bases lining up with TRBD1. The ends lost 7 bases at V and 6 bases at J; junction bases unmatched: 5. Germline V gene sequence: CDR1 DFQATT, CDR2 SNEGSKA (reference sequence). The CDR3 extends over 11 amino acids. CDR3 bases: TGCAGTGGGACAGGTCTCAATGGCTACACCTTC. It yields the protein CSGTGLNGYTF.

The J gene is TRBJ2-5, the V gene TRBV5-1; 8 nucleotides match TRBD1. From germline, CDR1 is SGHRS and CDR2 YFSETQ. J gave up 4 bases and V 3 bases, and 8 bases lay outside the gene matches. The CDR3 spans 15 residues. CDR3 sequence (DNA): TGCGCCAGCAGCTGGGGGACAGGTGGGGGAGAGACCCAGTACTTC. Protein product: CASSWGTGGGETQYF.

This chain links TRBV6-4 with TRBJ2-1; 8 nucleotides match TRBD2. CDR1 MRHNA and CDR2 SNTAGT come from the germline V gene. The CDR3 sequence is 14 residues long. V dropped 0 bases and J dropped 6; count of bases not matched to a gene: 1. The CDR3 region is CASSDSSGANEQFF. In nucleotides, the CDR3 is TGTGCCAGCAGTGACTCTAGCGGGGCCAATGAGCAGTTCTTC.

V usage is TRBV30 and J usage is TRBJ2-7; 14 nucleotides match TRBD2. CDR1 and CDR2 from the germline V gene are GTSNPN and SVGIG (reference sequence). With 1 base clipped from V and 2 bases from J, the junction kept 1 base outside the gene matches. The CDR3 extends over 15 amino acids. The chain's CDR3 is CAWSGTSGGTYEQYF. In nucleotides, the CDR3 is TGTGCCTGGAGTGGGACTAGCGGGGGGACCTACGAGCAGTACTTC.

V gene TRBV6-5 combines with J gene TRBJ2-7, with D perhaps TRBD1 (8 bases). CDR1 and CDR2 from the germline V gene are MNHEY and SVGAGI. Trimming pared 7 bases from V and 3 bases from J, leaving 19 bases between. The CDR3 loop spans 15 amino acids. CDR3 residues: CASTSDRGGHYEQYF. CDR3 bases: TGTGCCAGCACTTCCGACAGGGGAGGGCACTACGAGCAGTACTTC.

The CDR3 spells CASSTGTLNTEAFF. CDR3 nucleotides: TGTGCCAGCAGCACCGGGACACTGAACACTGAAGCTTTCTTT. The genes are TRBV9 and TRBJ1-1, with D possibly TRBD1 on 6 matching bases. Germline-derived CDR1 and CDR2 are SGDLS and YYNGEE. This CDR3 comprises 14 residues. Trimming pared 4 bases from V and 0 bases from J, leaving 10 bases between.

A few counts support this clone. The chain has TRBV18 and TRBJ2-5, with 7 bases lining up with TRBD1. Trimming took 3 bases from V and 7 from J; bases not matched to a gene: 11. There are 15 residues in the CDR3. In germline, CDR1 is KGHSH, CDR2 LQKENI. The DNA for the CDR3 is TGTGCCAGCTCACCCCGGGGACAGTCGGAAGGGACCCAGTACTTC. Protein sequence: CASSPRGQSEGTQYF.

The chain couples TRBV29-1 to TRBJ2-5; 7 nucleotides agree with TRBD2. The CDR3 is 20 residues long. CDR1 is SQVTM, CDR2 ANQGSEA, per germline. V gave up 3 bases and J gave up 0 bases; unmatched junction bases: 22. Here the CDR3 reads CSVEPFRAGWAGEYQETQYF. Here the CDR3 DNA reads TGCAGCGTTGAGCCCTTTAGGGCCGGCTGGGCGGGAGAATACCAAGAGACCCAGTACTTC.

This chain links TRBV5-6 with TRBJ2-3; 9 nucleotides align to TRBD1. CDR3 size: 15 residues. Germline CDR1 reads SGHDT; CDR2 reads YYEEEE. With V trimmed by 6 bases and J by 4 bases, 9 bases remained unmatched. In DNA, the CDR3 is TGTGCCAGCACCGAGATCGGGGACAGGGCAGATACGCAGTATTTT. Translated, it gives CASTEIGDRADTQYF.

The chain joins TRBV6-5 to TRBJ2-1; unclear D gene. V was cut by 10 bases and J by 0 bases, with 16 bases left in between. CDR1 is MNHEY, CDR2 SVGAGI, per germline. The CDR3 extends over 15 amino acids. CDR3 bases: TGTGCCACCTCGTTGATGGCATCCTCCTACAATGAGCAGTTCTTC. Its translation is CATSLMASSYNEQFF.

The chain employs TRBV19 and TRBJ2-1, with 8 bases that match TRBD2. The germline V gene encodes CDR1 LNHDA and CDR2 SQIVND (reference sequence). Trimming at V came to 9 bases and at J to 5 bases, leaving 12 bases not matched to a gene. This CDR3 comprises 15 residues. The CDR3 sequence is CASKRAPGGNNEQFF. The DNA of the CDR3 is TGTGCCAGCAAGCGGGCGCCGGGGGGGAACAATGAGCAGTTCTTC.

This chain links TRBV9 with TRBJ2-7; 8 bases map to TRBD2. Trimming took 3 bases from V and 5 from J; bases not matched to a gene: 10. This CDR3 region has 15 residues. Per germline, CDR1 SGDLS and CDR2 YYNGEE. The CDR3 coding sequence is TGTGCCAGCAGCGGAGCCGGGAGGGGGGCAGACGAGCAGTACTTC. This sequence encodes CASSGAGRGADEQYF.